The 10 T cell receptor beta chains below come from one sample, sequenced in a study of cytomegalovirus exposure and HLA in healthy donors (dated by TCRdb to about 2017). Receptor amplification or capture employed the immunoSEQ multiplex PCR assay. For the multiplex PCR, a mixture combining 60 forward primers for TCR Vbeta segments and 13 reverse primers for TCR Jbeta segments was used. TCRdb retrieved this table from immuneACCESS and kept in-frame rearrangements only. Not all clones are present; in checked studies, unresolved V genes account for under half, and no reason is known for the remainder. The sample includes around 180,000 clones, with around 77% observed a single time. 2.4% of the sample rests with the top ten. The sequenced material came from PBMCs. Receptor source: a man in his sixties in good health and CMV-seronegative.

The chain carries TRBV18 and TRBJ1-5; D gene unclear. Per germline, CDR1 KGHSH and CDR2 LQKENI. V lost 6 bases, J lost 5 bases, and 14 bases lay in between. CDR3 length: 14 amino acids. In DNA form, the CDR3 reads TGTGCCAGCTCGCTCGGGTCAGATTATCAGCCCCAGCATTTT. This translates into CASSLGSDYQPQHF. The entire variable domain, with the rest obtained from reference TRBV18 and TRBJ1-5, is as follows: NAGVMQNPRHLVRRRGQEARLRCSPMKGHSHVYWYRQLPEEGLKFMVYLQKENIIDESGMPKERFSAEFPKEGPSILRIQQVVRGDSAAYFCASSLGSDYQPQHFGDGTRLSIL.

With respect to this clone: The sample contains more than one DNA sequence encoding this CDR3. CDR3 coding DNA: TGTGCCAGCAGTTTACTATACCAAGAGACCCAGTACTTC. The encoded protein is CASSLLYQETQYF. This sequence joins TRBV27 and TRBJ2-5; D gene ambiguous. Germline V CDR1 and CDR2: MNHEY, SMNVEV (reference sequence). With 2 bases removed from V and 0 bases from J, the gap between germline ends came to 4 bases. The CDR3 has 13 amino acids.

This clone has just one count. V gene TRBV25-1 combines with J gene TRBJ2-3; 9 bases line up with TRBD2. The V and J ends lost 8 bases and 6 bases, in that order; junction bases with no gene match: 12. This CDR3 comprises 15 residues. Germline loops: CDR1 MGHDK, CDR2 SYGVNS. The CDR3 DNA is TGTGCCAGCGGAAGAGGGCGGGGGGGCGGGGATACGCAGTATTTT. It specifies CASGRGRGGGDTQYF.

The CDR3 sequence: CASSQERTYEQYF. The CDR3 region has the DNA TGCGCCAGCAGCCAAGAGAGGACCTACGAGCAGTACTTC. This sequence joins TRBV4-3 and TRBJ2-7; no definite D call. This CDR3 is 13 amino acids long. Germline V lookup: CDR1 LGHNA, CDR2 YSLEER. V was cut by 0 bases and J by 2 bases, with 5 bases left in between.

The J gene is TRBJ2-3, the V gene TRBV4-1; a weak D match, TRBD1 (6 bases). There are 15 residues in the CDR3. Trimming left V 2 bases short and J 5 bases short, with 14 bases between. Germline CDR1 reads MGHRA; CDR2 reads YSYEKL. The CDR3 DNA follows: TGCGCCAGCAGCCAACAGGGGCTCTCGCTAGATACGCAGTATTTT. Its protein product is CASSQQGLSLDTQYF.

J is TRBJ2-1 and V is TRBV28; TRBD2 might be the D (6 bases). V lost 2 bases, J lost 5 bases, and 22 bases lay in between. CDR1 and CDR2 from the germline V gene are MDHEN and SYDVKM. CDR3 length: 18 residues. In DNA, the CDR3 is TGTGCCAGCAGTTTACTGCGGGATCGACGTCCCCGCCACAATGAGCAGTTCTTC. Translation: CASSLLRDRRPRHNEQFF.

This clone appeared a few times. The V and J genes are TRBV5-4 and TRBJ2-7, with TRBD2 matching 11 bases. Germline V gene sequence: CDR1 SGHNT, CDR2 YYREEE (reference sequence). With 2 bases clipped from V and 0 bases from J, the junction kept 10 bases outside the gene matches. The CDR3 spans 18 residues. The CDR3 region is CASSFGASGGTISYEQYF. As DNA, the CDR3 is TGTGCCAGCAGCTTTGGAGCTAGCGGGGGGACCATCTCCTACGAGCAGTACTTC. The whole variable domain, remainder taken from reference TRBV5-4 and TRBJ2-7, is ETGVTQSPTHLIKTRGQQVTLRCSSQSGHNTVSWYQQALGQGPQFIFQYYREEENGRGNFPPRFSGLQFPNYSSELNVNALELDDSALYLCASSFGASGGTISYEQYFGPGTRLTVT.

The rearrangement links TRBV12-5 to TRBJ2-5; 11 nucleotides agree with TRBD2. This CDR3 comprises 15 residues. Germline trimming cut 2 bases from V and 1 base from J; bases unmatched to any gene: 0. Germline V lookup: CDR1 LGHNT, CDR2 FRNRAP. In DNA, the CDR3 is TGTGCTAGTGGTTTGCTAGCGGGGGGCCAAGAGACCCAGTACTTC. Amino acids: CASGLLAGGQETQYF. Full variable domain (rest looked up from reference TRBV12-5 and TRBJ2-5): DARVTQTPRHKVTEMGQEVTMRCQPILGHNTVFWYRQTMMQGLELLAYFRNRAPLDDSGMPKDRFSAEMPDATLATLKIQPSEPRDSAVYFCASGLLAGGQETQYFGPGTRLLVL.

The V gene is TRBV7-3, the J gene TRBJ1-5, with a possible D match to TRBD1 (5 bases). This CDR3 is 14 amino acids long. CDR1 is SGHTA and CDR2 is FQGTGA in the germline V gene. With 5 bases removed from V and 5 bases from J, the gap between germline ends came to 13 bases. The CDR3 loop is CASSPNRGDQPQHF. For the CDR3, the DNA is TGTGCCAGCAGCCCAAATCGGGGGGATCAGCCCCAGCATTTT.

CDR3 nucleotides: TGTGCCAGCAGGGCCAGGGTTAATAATTCACCCCTCCACTTT. Protein: CASRARVNNSPLHF. The gene calls are TRBV6-5 and TRBJ1-6, with D maybe TRBD1 (5 bases). V was clipped by 6 bases and J by 5 bases, with 11 bases between them. This CDR3 has 14 residues. The germline V gene has CDR1 MNHEY and CDR2 SVGAGI.